The clone carrying this TCR beta chain has a handful of counts. Time point meaning: peripheral blood 6 weeks after treatment start. Sample numbers ranged from 1 to 8 per patient, encompassing pretreatment and on-treatment collections. This record comes from a study of PD-L1 blockade in urothelial cancer. About the research overall: About 90% of the 29 patients were males with bladder-origin urothelial cancer. Samples of blood were analyzed 3 weeks (second dose) and 6 weeks after treatment start.

The germline V gene encodes CDR1 LGHNT and CDR2 FRNRAP. The CDR3 is 17 residues long. V lost 2 bases and J lost 1; bases outside the gene matches: 10. Templates that were synthetic TCR analogs were spiked into each PCR. Sequenced by immunoSEQ multiplex PCR; TCRdb stores in-frame clones only, minus some. The sample shows around 120,000 clones, about 89% of them seen only once. The receptor's source is a man aged 60 to 69 with urothelial cancer. The gene calls are TRBV12-5 and TRBJ2-5, with 7 bases matching TRBD1. The starting material was PBMCs, obtained around atezolizumab (anti-PD-L1) treatment. CDR3 in amino acids: CASGLPIPGTVQETQYF. In DNA, the CDR3 is TGTGCTAGTGGTTTGCCTATCCCCGGGACAGTCCAAGAGACCCAGTACTTC.